These 12 T cell receptor beta chains originate from one sample sequenced in a study of T cells in Graves' hyperthyroidism and ophthalmopathy (dated by TCRdb to the late 2010s). The library was made by multiplex PCR. The instrument given in TCRdb is Illumina HiSeq 2000. TCR beta CDR3 regions were amplified from RNA transcripts. The first round of RT-PCR for the TCR CDR3 was performed with the HTBI primer set and the Qiagen OneStep RT-PCR kit. TCRdb passed the public sequencing reads through fastp at Q25 and MiXCR, retaining productive beta sequences. Entries that share a CDR3 protein sequence are merged under the most common genes and DNA. The sample data list almost 600,000 distinct CDR3 sequences, and 46% of these were observed just once. The ten largest clones add up to around 7.7% of the sample. Sequenced input: peripheral blood or thyroid tissue (not recorded which). Source of these receptors: a woman aged 18-29 years with Graves' hyperthyroidism.

The V gene is TRBV29-1, the J gene TRBJ2-7, with D tentatively TRBD2 (5 bases). Trimming left V 0 bases short and J 7 bases short, with 13 bases between. Germline V gene lookup returns CDR1 SQVTM and CDR2 ANQGSEA. The CDR3 extends over 13 amino acids. CDR3 loop: CSVEDLSGVEQYF. The CDR3 nucleotides are TGCAGCGTTGAAGATCTGAGCGGTGTAGAGCAGTACTTC.

In its sample, this clonotype was seen once. The rearrangement joins TRBV14 to TRBJ1-2; TRBD1 aligns across 9 bases. The V gene end was trimmed by 5 bases and the J gene end by 6 bases; junction bases not matched to a gene: 4. There are 13 residues in the CDR3. Germline CDR1 reads SGHDN; CDR2 reads FVKESK. As DNA, the CDR3 is TGTGCCAGCAGCACCCGGACAGGGGATGGCTACACCTTC. Translation gives CASSTRTGDGYTF.

Notes on this clonotype: Its ends do not fully match the called genes, so a read error is possible. The gene calls are TRBV5-1 and TRBJ2-5; 9 bases match TRBD1. The CDR3 contains 14 residues. Germline V lookup: CDR1 SGHRS, CDR2 YFSETQ. DNA of the CDR3: TGCGCCAGCAGCCGGGACAGGGTAAAAGAGGCCCAGTACTTC. It codes for CASSRDRVKEAQYF.

The chain recombines TRBV7-2 with TRBJ1-4; D unclear. The V end lost 8 bases, the J end lost 8 bases, and 15 bases lay between the germline ends. Per germline, CDR1 SGHTA and CDR2 FQGNSA. The CDR3 totals 13 residues. CDR3 bases: TGTGCCAGCCGAAAGGGATCCGGCGAAAAACTGTTTTTT. Encoded protein: CASRKGSGEKLFF.

J is TRBJ2-7 and V is TRBV20-1; D might be TRBD1 or TRBD2, each matching 5 bases. Germline V gives CDR1 DFQATT, CDR2 SNEGSKA (reference sequence). Deletions cut 6 bases from V and 3 bases from J, with 18 bases between. This CDR3 is built from 14 residues. CDR3 loop: CSASSLGTDYEQYF. CDR3 coding DNA: TGCAGTGCCAGCAGCCTTGGGACGGACTACGAGCAGTACTTC.

Comment on this clonotype: This is likely a read error, given that the CDR3 carries no conserved phenylalanine or tryptophan at its end. It is unclear where the CDR3 begins or ends on the DNA, so no DNA is shown, and the CDR3 is as TCRdb lists it. The rearrangement links TRBV7-9 to TRBJ2-5; TRBD1 reflects the table's D call only, with no check against the DNA. Per the germline V gene, CDR1 is SEHNR and CDR2 is FQNEAQ (reference sequence). The CDR3 numbers 13 amino acids, ends counted. The chain's CDR3 is CASRTKIGTDQNT.

V is TRBV10-3 and J is TRBJ1-2; possible D gene TRBD1, 5 bases. V shed 3 bases and J shed 2 bases, with 7 bases lying between them. CDR3 length equals 13 residues. CDR1 is ENHRY, CDR2 SYGVKD, per germline. The CDR3 coding sequence is TGTGCCATCAGTGAAGGACAAAACTATGGCTACACCTTC. Protein sequence: CAISEGQNYGYTF.

This chain uses TRBV20-1 with TRBJ1-5; TRBD1 aligns across 12 bases. This CDR3 contains 14 residues. The trim removed 5 bases at V and 11 bases at J, leaving 10 bases unmatched. Germline V gene data show CDR1 as DFQATT and CDR2 as SNEGSKA (reference sequence). CDR3 protein: CSAGGQGAQETQHF. In nucleotides, the CDR3 is TGCAGTGCTGGGGGACAGGGGGCCCAAGAGACCCAGCATTTT.

This clonotype came up many times. CDR3 protein: CASRRGGDGYTF. In nucleotides, the CDR3 is TGTGCCAGCAGGAGGGGGGGGGATGGCTACACCTTC. The chain uses TRBV12-3 or TRBV12-4 and TRBJ1-2; TRBD1 is a possible D gene (6 bases). Trimming removed 6 bases at V and 6 bases at J, with 11 bases between. The CDR3 covers 12 residues.

This clonotype was counted at least ten times. The gene calls are TRBV20-1 and TRBJ2-5; 10 nucleotides line up with TRBD2. Germline CDR1 is DFQATT and CDR2 is SNEGSKA (reference sequence). This CDR3 is built from 15 residues. V lost 6 bases and J lost 6; bases outside the gene matches: 13. Here the CDR3 reads CSAYQREGRGKTQYF. The DNA of the CDR3 is TGCAGTGCCTACCAGCGGGAGGGCCGTGGAAAGACCCAGTACTTC.

V is TRBV7-9 and J is TRBJ1-4; TRBD1 might be the D (6 bases). V dropped 5 bases and J dropped 0 bases, with 13 bases sitting between them. Germline values: CDR1 SEHNR, CDR2 FQNEAQ (reference sequence). This CDR3 region has 16 residues. Written as DNA, the CDR3 is TGTGCCAGCAGCCCGCACAGGGTGTCAACTAATGAAAAACTGTTTTTT. This codes for CASSPHRVSTNEKLFF.

The chain uses TRBV15 and TRBJ2-5; D is uncertain. The V gene lost 1 base and the J gene lost 3 bases, with 9 bases spanning the gap. This CDR3 comprises 14 residues. The germline gives CDR1 LNHNV, CDR2 YYDKDF (reference sequence). This chain's CDR3 is CATSRGRKEETQYF. The DNA of the CDR3 is TGTGCCACCAGCAGAGGAAGGAAAGAAGAGACCCAGTACTTC.